This T cell receptor beta chain was recorded in a study of blood T cell repertoires in COVID-19. Across the whole study: Some COVID-19 samples were acute and others convalescent; all came from the United States, Italy and Spain.

V lost 4 bases and J 0 bases, leaving 16 bases between the germline ends. The CDR3 is 16 residues long. Germline V CDR1 and CDR2: SGDLS, YYNGEE. Enrollment of patients from Seattle took place during active infection, with longitudinal follow-up. Profiled with immunoSEQ multiplex PCR; TCRdb holds only in-frame clones, not every one. The sample lists some 150,000 clones; roughly 83% were seen once. The clonotype originates from a woman aged 70-85 years with COVID-19, enrolled during active disease. The chain recombines TRBV9 with TRBJ2-5; D unresolved. The sequencing sample was made of peripheral blood. DNA for the CDR3: TGTGCCAGCAGCCCCCTTGGTCGGTCATACCAAGAGACCCAGTACTTC. It translates to CASSPLGRSYQETQYF.